One and the same sample provided the 31 T cell receptor beta chains below, sequenced in a study of blood T cell repertoires in COVID-19. Generated by immunoSEQ multiplex PCR, the TCRdb table keeps only in-frame clones and is missing some. In the table there are roughly 86,000 clones, 91% of which are singletons. The sequencing input was peripheral blood. These receptors originate from a woman between 45 and 60 years old in a cohort sampled during active COVID-19.

V usage is TRBV6-5 and J usage is TRBJ2-5, with D tentatively TRBD2 (6 bases). The CDR3 runs 13 residues. Looked up from germline, CDR1 is MNHEY and CDR2 is SVGAGI. V lost 7 bases and J 5 bases, leaving 14 bases between the germline ends. The CDR3 region is CASTARERETQYF. The DNA for the CDR3 is TGTGCCAGCACTGCCCGGGAGAGGGAGACCCAGTACTTC.

The V gene is TRBV7-9, the J gene TRBJ2-5; 9 nucleotides align to TRBD1. Per the germline V gene, CDR1 is SEHNR and CDR2 is FQNEAQ (reference sequence). With 1 base clipped from V and 4 bases from J, the junction kept 7 bases outside the gene matches. The CDR3 extends over 16 amino acids. CDR3 in amino acids: CASSLDGTGFLETQYF. The CDR3, as DNA: TGTGCCAGCAGCTTAGACGGGACAGGGTTCTTAGAGACCCAGTACTTC.

The chain is built from TRBV3-1 (or the pseudogene TRBV3-2) and TRBJ2-3, with 16 bases that match TRBD2. CDR3 length: 16 residues. Unmatched junction bases numbered 3, after V lost 4 bases and J lost 5 bases. The germline V gene encodes CDR1 LGHDT and CDR2 YNNKEL (reference sequence). The CDR3 DNA reads TGTGCCAGCAGCCCGGGACTAGCGGGAGGGAGAGATACGCAGTATTTT. Translation gives CASSPGLAGGRDTQYF.

The chain joins TRBV9 to TRBJ1-1, with D maybe TRBD1 (6 bases). CDR3 size: 14 residues. Trimming pared 0 bases from V and 4 bases from J, leaving 10 bases between. Germline V gene lookup returns CDR1 SGDLS and CDR2 YYNGEE. CDR3: CASSVETGSTEAFF. CDR3 nucleotide sequence: TGTGCCAGCAGCGTAGAGACAGGAAGCACTGAAGCTTTCTTT.

V is TRBV6-1 and J is TRBJ1-6, with D possibly being TRBD1 (5 bases). V dropped 2 bases and J dropped 10 bases, with 9 bases sitting between them. CDR1 MNHNS and CDR2 SASEGT come from the germline V gene. There are 13 residues in the CDR3. CDR3 nucleotides: TGTGCCAGCAGTGAACAGGGTCGATCACCCCTCCACTTT. Protein: CASSEQGRSPLHF.

This chain connects TRBV6-6 to TRBJ1-2; possible D gene TRBD1, 5 bases. CDR1 MNHNY and CDR2 SVGAGI come from the germline V gene (reference sequence). The V end lost 3 bases, the J end lost 1 base, and 9 bases lay between the germline ends. The CDR3 runs to 14 residues. The CDR3 here is CASSYLGLNYGYTF. CDR3 DNA: TGTGCCAGCAGTTATTTGGGGCTTAACTATGGCTACACCTTC.

J is TRBJ1-2 and V is TRBV3-1 (or the pseudogene TRBV3-2), with 9 bases lining up with TRBD1. The germline CDR1 and CDR2 sequences are LGHDT and YNNKEL (reference sequence). Germline trimming cut 6 bases from V and 5 bases from J; bases unmatched to any gene: 10. This CDR3 region has 15 residues. For the CDR3, the DNA is TGTGCCAGCAGTCTCACAGGGGGCGGTTCGTATGGCTACACCTTC. Its translation is CASSLTGGGSYGYTF.

The chain has TRBV3-1 (or the pseudogene TRBV3-2) and TRBJ2-5, with 12 bases aligning to TRBD1. This CDR3 comprises 15 residues. Germline V gives CDR1 LGHDT, CDR2 YNNKEL (reference sequence). With 7 bases clipped from V and 5 bases from J, the junction kept 8 bases outside the gene matches. The CDR3 here is CASILGQGAWETQYF. CDR3 in DNA: TGTGCCAGCATCTTGGGACAGGGGGCGTGGGAGACCCAGTACTTC.

This clone was seen just once. The V call is TRBV11-1, the J call TRBJ1-2; D remains ambiguous. The V gene's germline CDR1 is SGHAT and CDR2 FQDESV (reference sequence). V shed 0 bases and J shed 7 bases, with 15 bases lying between them. The CDR3 is made up of 15 amino acids. CDR3 DNA sequence: TGTGCCAGCAGCTTAGCGGCGTCAGGCGATGGTGGCTACACCTTC. As protein: CASSLAASGDGGYTF. The full variable domain, rest sourced from reference TRBV11-1 and TRBJ1-2, is EAEVAQSPRYKITEKSQAVAFWCDPISGHATLYWYRQILGQGPELLVQFQDESVVDDSQLPKDRFSAERLKGVDSTLKIQPAELGDSAMYLCASSLAASGDGGYTFGSGTRLTVV.

The chain combines TRBV5-4 with TRBJ2-1; 8 positions match TRBD2. V lost 4 bases, J lost 4 bases, and 7 bases stayed unmatched. The CDR3 is 15 residues long. Germline values: CDR1 SGHNT, CDR2 YYREEE (reference sequence). The CDR3 nucleotides are TGTGCCAGCAGCCTCAGACTAGCGAGGTACAATGAGCAGTTCTTC. It translates to CASSLRLARYNEQFF. Supplemented by reference TRBV5-4 and TRBJ2-1, the full variable domain reads ETGVTQSPTHLIKTRGQQVTLRCSSQSGHNTVSWYQQALGQGPQFIFQYYREEENGRGNFPPRFSGLQFPNYSSELNVNALELDDSALYLCASSLRLARYNEQFFGPGTRLTVL.

This clone was recorded once. The chain has TRBV10-3 and TRBJ1-3; TRBD1 matches at 7 bases. CDR1 and CDR2 (germline): ENHRY, SYGVKD. This CDR3 spans 17 amino acids. V was pared by 5 bases and J by 0 bases, with 10 bases of the junction left unmatched. In DNA, the CDR3 is TGTGCCATCAGTTCAGCGACAGGGCTTCTCTCTGGAAACACCATATATTTT. As protein: CAISSATGLLSGNTIYF.

This chain links TRBV5-5 with TRBJ1-1; 7 nucleotides line up with TRBD1. Trimming removed 0 bases from V and 4 bases from J; junction bases left unmatched: 6. CDR1 SGHKS and CDR2 YYEKEE come from the germline V gene (reference sequence). The CDR3 is made up of 15 amino acids. CDR3 in amino acids: CASSLGAGGGTEAFF. The CDR3 DNA is TGTGCCAGCAGCTTGGGCGCAGGGGGAGGCACTGAAGCTTTCTTT.

V usage is TRBV2 and J usage is TRBJ2-1; 8 bases line up with TRBD2. CDR1 is SNHLY and CDR2 is FYNNEI in the germline V gene. The CDR3 runs 15 residues. The trim removed 7 bases at V and 6 bases at J, leaving 11 bases unmatched. The CDR3 DNA reads TGTGCCAGCAACTCCAAAGCGGGAGTCGGCAATGAGCAGTTCTTC. Its translation: CASNSKAGVGNEQFF. Together with reference TRBV2 and TRBJ2-1, the CDR3 gives the full variable domain: EPEVTQTPSHQVTQMGQEVILRCVPISNHLYFYWYRQILGQKVEFLVSFYNNEISEKSEIFDDQFSVERPDGSNFTLKIRSTKLEDSAMYFCASNSKAGVGNEQFFGPGTRLTVL.

This clone has just a few counts. This chain connects TRBV12-5 to TRBJ2-7; a possible D gene is TRBD1 (5 bases). The CDR3 is 14 amino acids. The V gene's germline CDR1 is LGHNT and CDR2 FRNRAP. V was trimmed by 8 bases and J by 2 bases, leaving 16 bases between them. CDR3 in amino acids: CASTPDIPPYEQYF. The CDR3 coding sequence is TGTGCTAGTACCCCGGACATCCCTCCCTACGAGCAGTACTTC.

The chain has TRBV29-1 and TRBJ1-2; no definite D call. Germline V gene data show CDR1 as SQVTM and CDR2 as ANQGSEA. V was shortened by 4 bases and J by 5 bases, with 14 bases between the two germline ends. The CDR3 is made up of 13 amino acids. The chain's CDR3 is CSVVMAGLYGYTF. In nucleotides, the CDR3 is TGCAGCGTTGTTATGGCGGGATTATATGGCTACACCTTC.

This sequence joins TRBV9 and TRBJ2-7; 8 nucleotides match TRBD1. J was trimmed by 7 bases and V by 2 bases; bases with no gene match: 5. The CDR3 loop spans 13 amino acids. Germline CDR1 and CDR2: SGDLS and YYNGEE. The DNA of the CDR3 is TGTGCCAGCAGCGTGCAGGGGGCGCGGGAGCAGTACTTC. It specifies CASSVQGAREQYF.

The CDR3 DNA reads as TGCAGTGCTAGTCGGGGGGGAGGCTCTGGAAACACCATATATTTT. Amino acid sequence: CSASRGGGSGNTIYF. The chain uses TRBV20-1 and TRBJ1-3; D might be TRBD1 (5 bases). The length of the CDR3 is 15 residues. Germline V lookup: CDR1 DFQATT, CDR2 SNEGSKA (reference sequence). Trimming took off 3 bases at V and 0 bases at J, with 12 bases between the two ends.

V gene TRBV14 combines with J gene TRBJ2-2; 7 nucleotides match TRBD1. With 4 bases clipped from V and 1 base from J, the junction kept 12 bases outside the gene matches. The CDR3 contains 18 residues. CDR1 is SGHDN, CDR2 FVKESK, per germline. The CDR3, as DNA: TGTGCCAGCAGCCCAGGGGGAATCGCACTTAGGAACACCGGGGAGCTGTTTTTT. This sequence encodes CASSPGGIALRNTGELFF.

This sequence joins TRBV13 and TRBJ1-1; the D gene is possibly TRBD1 (6 bases). V was trimmed by 4 bases and J by 3 bases, leaving 9 bases between them. Germline V CDR1 and CDR2: PRHDT, FYEKMQ (reference sequence). This CDR3 comprises 13 residues. The CDR3 sequence is CASSSDSYTEAFF. The CDR3 DNA sequence: TGTGCCAGCAGCTCGGACAGCTACACTGAAGCTTTCTTT. Full variable domain (missing parts from reference TRBV13 and TRBJ1-1): AAGVIQSPRHLIKEKRETATLKCYPIPRHDTVYWYQQGPGQDPQFLISFYEKMQSDKGSIPDRFSAQQFSDYHSELNMSSLELGDSALYFCASSSDSYTEAFFGQGTRLTVV.

This chain connects TRBV10-3 to TRBJ1-6; TRBD1 matches at 7 bases. Unmatched junction bases numbered 9, after V lost 7 bases and J lost 6 bases. The CDR3 runs 15 residues. Germline V gene lookup returns CDR1 ENHRY and CDR2 SYGVKD. The CDR3 sequence: CAITSDRTGNSPLHF. The CDR3 DNA follows: TGTGCCATCACCTCGGACAGGACGGGTAATTCACCCCTCCACTTT.

The chain links TRBV12-5 to TRBJ2-6, with D perhaps matching TRBD1 (6 bases). V lost 6 bases and J 0 bases, leaving 21 bases between the germline ends. The CDR3 runs 19 residues. Germline CDR1 and CDR2: LGHNT and FRNRAP. In DNA, the CDR3 is TGTGCTAGTGGCCGAAGACAGGTCGAGGTGAACTCTGGGGCCAACGTCCTGACTTTC. It encodes CASGRRQVEVNSGANVLTF. Variable domain in full (rest from reference TRBV12-5 and TRBJ2-6): DARVTQTPRHKVTEMGQEVTMRCQPILGHNTVFWYRQTMMQGLELLAYFRNRAPLDDSGMPKDRFSAEMPDATLATLKIQPSEPRDSAVYFCASGRRQVEVNSGANVLTFGAGSRLTVL.

V and J are TRBV7-9 and TRBJ1-6; TRBD1 might be the D (5 bases). Looked up from germline, CDR1 is SEHNR and CDR2 is FQNEAQ (reference sequence). This CDR3 contains 15 residues. The germline V and J ends were trimmed by 1 base and 4 bases, with 8 bases remaining between them. CDR3 loop: CASSLGQHYNSPLHF. The CDR3 coding sequence is TGTGCCAGCAGCTTAGGACAGCATTATAATTCACCCCTCCACTTT. Complete variable domain (other parts from reference TRBV7-9 and TRBJ1-6): DTGVSQNPRHKITKRGQNVTFRCDPISEHNRLYWYRQTLGQGPEFLTYFQNEAQLEKSRLLSDRFSAERPKGSFSTLEIQRTEQGDSAMYLCASSLGQHYNSPLHFGNGTRLTVT.

The gene calls are TRBV3-1 (or the pseudogene TRBV3-2) and TRBJ1-5; 7 bases align to TRBD1. Germline V lookup: CDR1 LGHDT, CDR2 YNNKEL (reference sequence). The CDR3 sequence is 16 residues long. V gave up 3 bases and J gave up 0 bases; unmatched junction bases: 5. CDR3 nucleotides: TGTGCCAGCAGCCACGAACGGGACAGTAGCAATCAGCCCCAGCATTTT. It codes for CASSHERDSSNQPQHF.

This chain connects TRBV5-1 to TRBJ1-5; 10 bases map to TRBD1. V was pared by 7 bases and J by 4 bases, with 14 bases of the junction left unmatched. Per the germline V gene, CDR1 is SGHRS and CDR2 is YFSETQ. This CDR3 has 17 amino acids. The CDR3 region is CASPYFSTGGQNQPQHF. In nucleotides, the CDR3 is TGCGCCAGCCCCTACTTCTCGACAGGGGGCCAAAATCAGCCCCAGCATTTT.

The rearrangement links TRBV11-3 to TRBJ2-6; maybe TRBD1 (6 bases). Per the germline V gene, CDR1 is SGHNT and CDR2 is YENEEA. This CDR3 has 17 amino acids. Trimming took 1 base from V and 0 from J, leaving 10 bases between them. The CDR3 bases are TGTGCCAGCAGCTTAGTAGGACAGTACTCTGGGGCCAACGTCCTGACTTTC. Protein sequence: CASSLVGQYSGANVLTF.

The genes are TRBV9 and TRBJ2-7; D perhaps matches TRBD2 (6 bases). The V gene's germline CDR1 is SGDLS and CDR2 YYNGEE. The CDR3 has 15 amino acids. Deletions cut 0 bases from V and 2 bases from J, with 12 bases between. The CDR3 coding sequence is TGTGCCAGCAGCGTAGCGGGCGGGGCTACCTACGAGCAGTACTTC. This translates into CASSVAGGATYEQYF.

This rearrangement joins TRBV4-1 to TRBJ1-6; no reliable D call. The CDR3 sequence is 18 residues long. V was trimmed by 1 base and J by 0 bases, leaving 13 bases between them. Germline values: CDR1 MGHRA, CDR2 YSYEKL. The chain's CDR3 is CASSQAGRPSSYNSPLHF. The CDR3 DNA sequence: TGCGCCAGCAGCCAAGCTGGCAGACCTAGCTCCTATAATTCACCCCTCCACTTT.

CDR3 DNA sequence: TGTGCCAGTAGTATTACGGGACAGGGAACCTATAGCAATCAGCCCCAGCATTTT. Translated, it gives CASSITGQGTYSNQPQHF. The J gene is TRBJ1-5, the V gene TRBV19, with 9 bases that match TRBD1. From germline, CDR1 is LNHDA and CDR2 SQIVND (reference sequence). Losses at the gene ends were 3 bases for V and 0 bases for J; bases not matched to a gene: 9. This CDR3 is built from 18 residues.

The chain couples TRBV29-1 to TRBJ1-1; D is uncertain. CDR1 is SQVTM, CDR2 ANQGSEA, per germline. This CDR3 region has 21 residues. V lost 3 bases and J lost 1, with 33 bases in between. CDR3 nucleotides: TGCAGCGTTGATTTACGCTGGGAGGTTTTGGGGAATCTCTGGGCGAACACTGAAGCTTTCTTT. This encodes CSVDLRWEVLGNLWANTEAFF.

This chain links TRBV5-6 with TRBJ2-1, with TRBD1 identical over 10 bases. Germline assignment: CDR1 SGHDT and CDR2 YYEEEE. The CDR3 has 15 residues. Unmatched junction bases numbered 8, after V lost 4 bases and J lost 7 bases. CDR3 sequence (DNA): TGTGCCAGCAGCCTAATACAGGACAGGGGGAATGAGCAGTTCTTC. Its protein product is CASSLIQDRGNEQFF.

The V call is TRBV5-1, the J call TRBJ2-5; weak D call: TRBD2 (5 bases). V lost 0 bases, J lost 1 base, and 7 bases lay in between. The CDR3 has 14 residues. Germline V lookup: CDR1 SGHRS, CDR2 YFSETQ. CDR3 nucleotides: TGCGCCAGCAGCTTGGGCGGGCCCCAAGAGACCCAGTACTTC. Amino acid sequence: CASSLGGPQETQYF.